This TCR beta chain was identified during a study of T cells in Graves' hyperthyroidism and ophthalmopathy. Study at large: The authors collected peripheral blood at initial diagnosis, before any treatment.

On the basis of clinical symptoms, serum thyroxine and TRAb, thyroid ultrasound and orbital computed tomography, diagnoses were made. Each 10 ml fresh peripheral blood draw supplied the PBMCs. The CDR3 has 14 amino acids. The V and J ends lost 5 bases and 0 bases respectively, with 11 bases between them. Germline CDR1 is SEHNR and CDR2 is FQNEAQ (reference sequence). This clonotype has ten or more counts. Its antigen is unidentified. The CDR3 regions of TCR beta were amplified from RNA transcripts. A set of HTBI primers served as the primers for a first-round RT-PCR of the TCR CDR3. One entry per CDR3 protein results from TCRdb running MiXCR on the multiplex PCR reads. The table lists a few hundred thousand distinct CDR3 sequences, approximately 16% of them singletons. Study outcomes and limitations: Ophthalmopathy was predicted by the model a median of roughly 6 months ahead of onset.

The sample taken for sequencing was blood. V and J are TRBV7-9 and TRBJ2-7; the D is unclear. The sequence was collected from a woman aged 25 to 45 with Graves' ophthalmopathy. CDR3 residues: CASSDTSSSYEQYF. DNA for the CDR3: TGTGCCAGCAGCGACACTTCGAGCTCCTACGAGCAGTACTTC.